The text below deals with one T cell receptor (beta chain). Its cognate antigen is unknown. The read ends 3 residues before the CDR3 terminus; that terminus is restored from the germline J gene. Germline V gene lookup returns CDR1 SGHRS and CDR2 YFSETQ. J lost 4 bases, V lost 2 bases, and 9 bases had no gene match. The CDR3 runs to 15 residues. Profiling relied on immunoSEQ multiplex PCR, and the TCRdb table lists in-frame clones only, not all of them. The sample has around 35,000 clones. The sample belongs to a study of T cells in women clearing cervical HPV infection. Study outcomes and limitations: Cases and controls were distinguished at AUC roughly 0.86 by richness and V genes. Cases carried less TRBV6-7 than controls: about 0.1% versus 0.15%.

This sequence originates from a woman between 18 and 75 years old with a cervical HPV16 infection that either progressed to CIN3+ or cleared (not recorded which). The chain joins TRBV5-1 to TRBJ2-7, with TRBD2 matching 7 bases. Sequencing was carried out using blood buffy coat. Partial CDR3 DNA: TGCGCCAGCAGCTTTGGAGTGGTAGCGGGTTACGAG. It translates to CASSFGVVAGYE. The entire CDR3 sequence reads CASSFGVVAGYEQYF.